The T cell receptor (beta chain) described here comes from a study of T cell responses to AZD1222 COVID-19 vaccine. Turning to the study itself: Some second doses came at about 4 weeks and others at about 12 weeks; these were pooled. Study-wide results and caveats: Clonal diversity was possibly underestimated, and the donors were mostly white British, with more females. Repertoires were obtained only post-peak T cell response. Only a handful of AZD1222 recipients tested seropositive at baseline.

The table came from immunoSEQ multiplex PCR; TCRdb's copy has only in-frame clones and leaves some out. The table lists approximately 100,000 clones, 90% of them singletons. This clone appeared a single time. What it recognizes is unknown. V lost 4 bases to trimming and J lost 5 bases, with 10 bases between them. CDR3 length equals 13 residues. CDR1 and CDR2 from the germline V gene are MNHEY and SMNVEV (reference sequence). The chain links TRBV27 to TRBJ2-3, with D perhaps being TRBD1 or TRBD2 (5 bases each). The clonotype originates from an adult in good health. The sequenced sample was peripheral blood, obtained on day 0 of AZD1222 vaccination. Here the CDR3 reads CASSWSGGDTQYF. CDR3 sequence (DNA): TGTGCCAGCAGTTGGAGTGGGGGAGATACGCAGTATTTT.